What follows is one T cell receptor beta chain and its context. TCRdb's copy holds only in-frame clones and misses some; the assay was immunoSEQ multiplex PCR. The sample shows about 99,000 clones, about 93% of them seen only once. The germline V gene has CDR1 SGHDT and CDR2 YYEEEE. Trimming removed 0 bases from V and 3 bases from J, with 10 bases in between. The CDR3 runs to 14 residues. The record originates from a study of siplizumab effects on memory and regulatory T cells. Material: Tregs sorted from blood. The V call is TRBV5-6, the J call TRBJ2-7; D may be TRBD1 (6 bases). The origin of this receptor is a human donor in good health. CDR3 nucleotide sequence: TGTGCCAGCAGCTTGGGGGGGCCCTACTACGAGCAGTACTTC. Its translation: CASSLGGPYYEQYF.